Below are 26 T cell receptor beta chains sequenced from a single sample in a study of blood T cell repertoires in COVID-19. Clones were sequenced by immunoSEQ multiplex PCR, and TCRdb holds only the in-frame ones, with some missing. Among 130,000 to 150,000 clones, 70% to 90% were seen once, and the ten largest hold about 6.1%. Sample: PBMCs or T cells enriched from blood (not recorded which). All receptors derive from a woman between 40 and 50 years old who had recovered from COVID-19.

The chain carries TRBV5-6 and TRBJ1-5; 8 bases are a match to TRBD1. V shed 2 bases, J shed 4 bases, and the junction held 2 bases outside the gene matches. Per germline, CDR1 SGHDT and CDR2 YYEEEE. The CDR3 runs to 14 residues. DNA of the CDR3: TGTGCCAGCAGCTTTGGACAGGGTAATCAGCCCCAGCATTTT. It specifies CASSFGQGNQPQHF.

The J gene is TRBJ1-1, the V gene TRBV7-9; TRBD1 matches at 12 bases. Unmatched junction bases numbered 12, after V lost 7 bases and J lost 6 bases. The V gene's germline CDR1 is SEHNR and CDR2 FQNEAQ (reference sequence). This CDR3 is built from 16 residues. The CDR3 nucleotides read TGTGCCAGCACCCAAAGGGGACAGGGGGCAGGGGCTGAAGCTTTCTTT. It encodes CASTQRGQGAGAEAFF.

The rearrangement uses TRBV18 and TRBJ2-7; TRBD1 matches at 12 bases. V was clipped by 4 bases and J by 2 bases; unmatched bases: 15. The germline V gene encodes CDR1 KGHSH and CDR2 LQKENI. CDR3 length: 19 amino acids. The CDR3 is CASSRETGTGGAEAYEQYF. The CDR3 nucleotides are TGTGCCAGCTCACGCGAAACCGGGACAGGGGGCGCCGAGGCCTACGAGCAGTACTTC.

The CDR3 reads CASSPGGPGNTGELFF. CDR3 DNA sequence: TGTGCCAGCAGCCCCGGGGGTCCGGGGAACACCGGGGAGCTGTTTTTT. The chain uses TRBV11-3 and TRBJ2-2; D may be TRBD2 (6 bases). The CDR3 spans 16 residues. The V gene lost 5 bases and the J gene lost 1 base, with 14 bases spanning the gap. Germline loops: CDR1 SGHNT, CDR2 YENEEA.

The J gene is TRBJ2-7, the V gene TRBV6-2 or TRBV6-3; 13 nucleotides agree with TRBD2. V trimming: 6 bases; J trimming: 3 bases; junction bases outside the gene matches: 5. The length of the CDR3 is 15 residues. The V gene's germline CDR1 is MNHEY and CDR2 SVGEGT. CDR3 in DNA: TGTGCCAGCAGCCTGCGGACTAGCGGGGGCTACGAGCAGTACTTC. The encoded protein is CASSLRTSGGYEQYF.

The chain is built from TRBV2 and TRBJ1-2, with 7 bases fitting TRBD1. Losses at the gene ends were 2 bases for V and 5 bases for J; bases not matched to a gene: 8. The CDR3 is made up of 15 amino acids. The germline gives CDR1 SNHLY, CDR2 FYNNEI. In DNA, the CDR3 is TGTGCCAGCAGTGAACAATGGACAGGCGGATATGGCTACACCTTC. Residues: CASSEQWTGGYGYTF.

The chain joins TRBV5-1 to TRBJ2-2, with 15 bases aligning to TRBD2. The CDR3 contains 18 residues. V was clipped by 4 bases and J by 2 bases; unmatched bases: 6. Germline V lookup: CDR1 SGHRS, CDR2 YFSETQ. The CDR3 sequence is CASSPGTSGGRNTGELFF. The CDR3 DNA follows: TGCGCCAGCAGCCCTGGGACTAGCGGGGGGAGAAACACCGGGGAGCTGTTTTTT.

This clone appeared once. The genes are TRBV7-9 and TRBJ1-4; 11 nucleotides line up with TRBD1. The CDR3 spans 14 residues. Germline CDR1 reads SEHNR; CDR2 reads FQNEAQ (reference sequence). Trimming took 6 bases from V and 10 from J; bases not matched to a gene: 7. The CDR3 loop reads CASSRGQGAGKLFF. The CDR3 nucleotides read TGTGCCAGCAGTCGCGGACAGGGGGCCGGAAAACTGTTTTTT. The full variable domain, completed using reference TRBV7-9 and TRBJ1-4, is DTGVSQNPRHKITKRGQNVTFRCDPISEHNRLYWYRQTLGQGPEFLTYFQNEAQLEKSRLLSDRFSAERPKGSFSTLEIQRTEQGDSAMYLCASSRGQGAGKLFFGSGTQLSVL.

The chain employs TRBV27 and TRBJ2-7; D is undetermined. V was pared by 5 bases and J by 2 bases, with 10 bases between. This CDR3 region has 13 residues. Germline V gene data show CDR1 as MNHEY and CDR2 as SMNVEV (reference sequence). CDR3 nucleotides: TGTGCCAGCAGTCCCAACGCAGCCTACGAGCAGTACTTC. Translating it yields CASSPNAAYEQYF.

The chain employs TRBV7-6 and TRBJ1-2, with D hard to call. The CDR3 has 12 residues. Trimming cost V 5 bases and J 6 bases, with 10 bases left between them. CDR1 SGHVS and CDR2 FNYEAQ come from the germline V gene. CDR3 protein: CASSPGNDGYTF. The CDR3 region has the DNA TGTGCCAGCAGCCCCGGGAATGATGGCTACACCTTC.

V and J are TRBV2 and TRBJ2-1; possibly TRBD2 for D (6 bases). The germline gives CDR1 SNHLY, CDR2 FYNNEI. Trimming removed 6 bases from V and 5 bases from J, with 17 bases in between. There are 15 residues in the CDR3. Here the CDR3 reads CASSLLAVGHNEQFF. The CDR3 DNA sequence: TGTGCCAGCAGCCTACTAGCCGTGGGGCACAATGAGCAGTTCTTC.

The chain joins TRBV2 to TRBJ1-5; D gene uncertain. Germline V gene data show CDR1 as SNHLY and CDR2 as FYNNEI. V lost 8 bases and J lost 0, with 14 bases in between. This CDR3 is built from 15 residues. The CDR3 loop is CASAPREHSNQPQHF. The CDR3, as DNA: TGTGCCAGCGCCCCCCGGGAGCATAGCAATCAGCCCCAGCATTTT.

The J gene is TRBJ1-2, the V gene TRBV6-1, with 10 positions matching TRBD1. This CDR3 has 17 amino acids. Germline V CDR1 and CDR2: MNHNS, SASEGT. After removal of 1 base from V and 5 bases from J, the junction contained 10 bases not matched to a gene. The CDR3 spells CASSEVLGTGAGYGYTF. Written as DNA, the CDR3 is TGTGCCAGCAGTGAAGTTTTGGGGACAGGGGCAGGGTATGGCTACACCTTC.

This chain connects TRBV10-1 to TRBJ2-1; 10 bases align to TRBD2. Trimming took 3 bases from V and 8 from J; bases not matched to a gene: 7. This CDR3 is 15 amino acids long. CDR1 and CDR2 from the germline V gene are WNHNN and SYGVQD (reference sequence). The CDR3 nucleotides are TGCGCCAGCAGTGATACTGGACTAGCGGATCATGAGCAGTTCTTC. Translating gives CASSDTGLADHEQFF.

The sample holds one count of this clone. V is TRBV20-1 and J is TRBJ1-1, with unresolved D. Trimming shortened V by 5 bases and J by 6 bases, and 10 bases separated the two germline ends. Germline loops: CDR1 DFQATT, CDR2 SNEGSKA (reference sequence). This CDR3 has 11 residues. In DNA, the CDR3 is TGCAGTGCTTCCGGGTATGCTGAAGCTTTCTTT. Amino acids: CSASGYAEAFF.

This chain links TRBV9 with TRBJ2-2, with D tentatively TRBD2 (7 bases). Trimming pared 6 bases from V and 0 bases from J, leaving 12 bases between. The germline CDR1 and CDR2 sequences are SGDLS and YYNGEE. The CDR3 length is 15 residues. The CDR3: CASMGGRPNTGELFF. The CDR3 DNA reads TGTGCCAGCATGGGGGGGCGTCCGAACACCGGGGAGCTGTTTTTT.

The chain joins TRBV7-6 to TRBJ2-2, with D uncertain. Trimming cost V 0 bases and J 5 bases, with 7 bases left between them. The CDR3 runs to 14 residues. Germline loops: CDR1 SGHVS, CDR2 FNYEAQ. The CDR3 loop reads CASSLALSTGELFF. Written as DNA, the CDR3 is TGTGCCAGCAGCTTAGCGCTAAGTACCGGGGAGCTGTTTTTT.

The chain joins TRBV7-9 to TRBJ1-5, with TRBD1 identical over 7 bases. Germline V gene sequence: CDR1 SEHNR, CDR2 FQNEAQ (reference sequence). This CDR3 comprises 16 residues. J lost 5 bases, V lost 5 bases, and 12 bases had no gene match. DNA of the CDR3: TGTGCCAGCAGCGTCGCGACAGGGAGAAGGGATCAGCCCCAGCATTTT. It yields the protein CASSVATGRRDQPQHF.

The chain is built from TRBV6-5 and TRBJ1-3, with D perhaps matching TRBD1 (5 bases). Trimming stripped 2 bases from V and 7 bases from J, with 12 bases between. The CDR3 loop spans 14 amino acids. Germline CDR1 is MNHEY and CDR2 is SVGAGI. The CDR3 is CASSYEKGLNTIYF. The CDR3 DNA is TGTGCCAGCAGTTACGAGAAGGGGCTGAACACCATATATTTT.

This CDR3 is CASSGTGFFNTIYF. CDR3 nucleotide sequence: TGTGCCAGCAGCGGGACAGGGTTTTTTAACACCATATATTTT. This chain uses TRBV9 with TRBJ1-3, with TRBD1 matching over 8 bases. This CDR3 spans 14 amino acids. Germline V gene data show CDR1 as SGDLS and CDR2 as YYNGEE. Trimming at V came to 3 bases and at J to 7 bases, leaving 6 bases not matched to a gene.

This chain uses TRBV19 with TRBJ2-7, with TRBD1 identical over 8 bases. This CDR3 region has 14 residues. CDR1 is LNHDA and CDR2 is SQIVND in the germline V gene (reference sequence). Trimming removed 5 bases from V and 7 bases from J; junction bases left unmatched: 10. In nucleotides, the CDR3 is TGTGCCAGTAGTCCGAGGACAGGGATGGGGGAGCAGTACTTC. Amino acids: CASSPRTGMGEQYF.

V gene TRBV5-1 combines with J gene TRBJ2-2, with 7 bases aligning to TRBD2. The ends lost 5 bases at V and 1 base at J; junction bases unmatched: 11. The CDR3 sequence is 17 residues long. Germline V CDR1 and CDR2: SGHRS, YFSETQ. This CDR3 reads CASSMLTSLVNTGELFF. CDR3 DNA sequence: TGCGCCAGCAGTATGCTGACTAGCCTGGTGAACACCGGGGAGCTGTTTTTT. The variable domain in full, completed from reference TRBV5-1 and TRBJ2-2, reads KAGVTQTPRYLIKTRGQQVTLSCSPISGHRSVSWYQQTPGQGLQFLFEYFSETQRNKGNFPGRFSGRQFSNSRSEMNVSTLELGDSALYLCASSMLTSLVNTGELFFGEGSRLTVL.

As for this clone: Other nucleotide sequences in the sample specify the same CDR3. CDR3 sequence reads: CASSGTGGNQPQHF. The CDR3 coding sequence is TGTGCCAGTAGTGGGACAGGGGGCAATCAGCCCCAGCATTTT. The chain uses TRBV19 and TRBJ1-5; 10 bases align to TRBD1. CDR1 is LNHDA and CDR2 is SQIVND in the germline V gene (reference sequence). The V segment lost 5 bases and the J segment 2 bases; nucleotides outside the gene matches: 0. There are 14 residues in the CDR3.

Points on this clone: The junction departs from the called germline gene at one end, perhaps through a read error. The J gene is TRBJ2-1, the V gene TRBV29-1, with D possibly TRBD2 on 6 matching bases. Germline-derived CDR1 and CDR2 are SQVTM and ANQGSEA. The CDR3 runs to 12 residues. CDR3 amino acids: CSVEDGSSARIF. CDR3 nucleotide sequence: TGCAGCGTTGAAGATGGGTCTAGCGCCCGGATCTTC.

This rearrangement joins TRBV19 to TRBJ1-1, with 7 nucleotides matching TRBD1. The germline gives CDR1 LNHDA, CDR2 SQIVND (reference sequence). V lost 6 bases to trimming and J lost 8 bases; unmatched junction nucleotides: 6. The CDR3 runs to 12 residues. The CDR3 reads CASSPLQGEAFF. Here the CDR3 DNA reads TGTGCCAGTAGCCCCCTACAGGGGGAAGCTTTCTTT.

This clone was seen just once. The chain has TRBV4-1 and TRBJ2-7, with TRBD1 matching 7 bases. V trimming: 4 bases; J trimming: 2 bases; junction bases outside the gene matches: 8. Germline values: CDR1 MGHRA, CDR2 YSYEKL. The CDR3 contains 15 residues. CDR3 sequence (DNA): TGCGCCAGCAGCCTCGGACAGGTGGGTACCTACGAGCAGTACTTC. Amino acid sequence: CASSLGQVGTYEQYF.